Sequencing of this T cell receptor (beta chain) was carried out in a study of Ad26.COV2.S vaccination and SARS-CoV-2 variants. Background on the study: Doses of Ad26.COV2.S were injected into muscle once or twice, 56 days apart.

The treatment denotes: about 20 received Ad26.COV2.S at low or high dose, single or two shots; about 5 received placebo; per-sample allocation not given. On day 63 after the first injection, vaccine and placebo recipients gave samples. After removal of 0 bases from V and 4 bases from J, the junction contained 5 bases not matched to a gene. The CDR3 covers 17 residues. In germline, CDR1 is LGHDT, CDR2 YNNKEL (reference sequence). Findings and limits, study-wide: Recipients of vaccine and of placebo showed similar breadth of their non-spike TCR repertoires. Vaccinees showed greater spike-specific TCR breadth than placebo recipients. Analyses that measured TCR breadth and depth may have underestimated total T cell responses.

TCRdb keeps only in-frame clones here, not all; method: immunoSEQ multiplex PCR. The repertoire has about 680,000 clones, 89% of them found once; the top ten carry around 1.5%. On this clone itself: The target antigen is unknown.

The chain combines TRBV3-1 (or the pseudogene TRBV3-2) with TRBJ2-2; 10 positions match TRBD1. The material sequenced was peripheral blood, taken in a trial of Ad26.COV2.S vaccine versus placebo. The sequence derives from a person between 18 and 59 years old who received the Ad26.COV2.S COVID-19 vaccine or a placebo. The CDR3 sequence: CASSQDWTGGITGELFF. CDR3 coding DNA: TGTGCCAGCAGCCAAGATTGGACAGGGGGAATCACCGGGGAGCTGTTTTTT.